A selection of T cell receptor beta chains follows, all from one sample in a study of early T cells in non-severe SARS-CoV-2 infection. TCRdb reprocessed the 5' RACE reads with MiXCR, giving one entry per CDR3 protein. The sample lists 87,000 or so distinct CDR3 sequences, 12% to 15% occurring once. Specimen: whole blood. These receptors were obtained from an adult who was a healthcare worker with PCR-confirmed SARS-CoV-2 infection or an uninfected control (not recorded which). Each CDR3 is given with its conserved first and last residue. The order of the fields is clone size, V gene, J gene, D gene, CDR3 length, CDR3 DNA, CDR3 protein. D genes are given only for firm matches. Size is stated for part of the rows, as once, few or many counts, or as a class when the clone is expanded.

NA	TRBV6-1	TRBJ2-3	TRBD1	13	TGTGCCAGCAGTGAAGCTCAGGGGGTTACGCAGTATTTT	CASSEAQGVTQYF
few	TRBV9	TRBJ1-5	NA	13	TGTGCCAGCAGCATGACAGTAAATCAGCCCCAGCATTTT	CASSMTVNQPQHF
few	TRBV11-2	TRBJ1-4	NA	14	TGTGCCAGCAGCTGGGGACGGGTTAATGAAAAACTGTTTTTT	CASSWGRVNEKLFF
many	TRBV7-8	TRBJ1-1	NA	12	TGTGCCAGCAGTCTCGTTAGCACTGAAGCTTTCTTT	CASSLVSTEAFF
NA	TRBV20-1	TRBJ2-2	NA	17	TGCAGTGCTAGAGACGGGGGACCCCTTCGGAACACCGGGGAGCTGTTTTTT	CSARDGGPLRNTGELFF
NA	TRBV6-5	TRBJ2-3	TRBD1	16	TGTGCCAGCAGTTACTGGGACAGGGGCGGTGCAGATACGCAGTATTTT	CASSYWDRGGADTQYF
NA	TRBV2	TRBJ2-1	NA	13	TGTGCCAGCCTCCGGCCCCCCCCAAATGAGCAGTTCTTC	CASLRPPPNEQFF
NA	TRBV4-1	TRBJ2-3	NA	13	TGCGCCAGCAGCCAAGATCGGACAGAGCAGAGGTATTTT	CASSQDRTEQRYF
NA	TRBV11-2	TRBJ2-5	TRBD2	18	TGTGCCAGCAGCTTCGGACTAGCGGGGGAGAAGAGCAAAGAGACCCAGTACTTC	CASSFGLAGEKSKETQYF
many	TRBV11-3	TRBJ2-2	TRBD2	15	TGTGCCAGCAGCTTCGGCGGGGGACGCACCGGGGAGCTGTTTTTT	CASSFGGGRTGELFF
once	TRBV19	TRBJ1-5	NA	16	TGTGCCAGTAGTATAGGGACACTTTATAGCAATCAGCCCCAGCATTTT	CASSIGTLYSNQPQHF
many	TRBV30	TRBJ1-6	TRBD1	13	TGTGCCTGGAGGACAGGGGCAAATTCACCCCTCCACTTT	CAWRTGANSPLHF
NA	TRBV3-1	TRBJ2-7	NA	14	TGTGCCAGCAGCCCCCTCGTCGCAGCCTACGAGCAGTACTTC	CASSPLVAAYEQYF
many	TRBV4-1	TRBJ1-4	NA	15	TGCGCCAGCAGCCAAGATTTCAGAGGAAATGAAAAACTGTTTTTT	CASSQDFRGNEKLFF
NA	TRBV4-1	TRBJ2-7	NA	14	TGCGCCAGCAGCCAAAACAGGTTCTCCTACGAGCAGTACTTC	CASSQNRFSYEQYF
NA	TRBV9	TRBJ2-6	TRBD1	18	TGTGCCAGCAGCTCGCGGGGACAGGGTGGTTCCGGGGCCAACGTCCTGACTTTC	CASSSRGQGGSGANVLTF
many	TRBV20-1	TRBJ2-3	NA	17	TGCAGTGCCCAGGGGGGAACAAACCCATTCCCTGCAGATACGCAGTATTTT	CSAQGGTNPFPADTQYF
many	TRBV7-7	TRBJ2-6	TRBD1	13	TGTGCTAGCAGGGGGCTTGGGGCCAACGTCCTGACTTTC	CASRGLGANVLTF
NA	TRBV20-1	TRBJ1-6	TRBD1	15	TGCAGTCCTGCTAGGGGGACAGGAGATAATTCACCCCTCCACTTT	CSPARGTGDNSPLHF
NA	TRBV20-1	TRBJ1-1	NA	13	TGCAGTGCGAGCCTTAATCCCGGTTCTGAAGCTTTCTTT	CSASLNPGSEAFF
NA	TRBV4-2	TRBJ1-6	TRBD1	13	TGTGCCAGCAGCCCAGGGGGTGATTCACCCCTCCACTTT	CASSPGGDSPLHF
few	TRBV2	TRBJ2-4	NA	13	TGTGCCAGCAGTGAACAGGTCACAGGCATTCAGTACTTC	CASSEQVTGIQYF
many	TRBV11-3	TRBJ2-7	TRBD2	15	TGTGCCAGCAGCTACTCCAGCGGGGGTCTGTACGAGCAGTACTTC	CASSYSSGGLYEQYF
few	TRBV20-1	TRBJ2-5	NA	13	TGCAGTGCTAGACTCCCGGGGGAAGAGACCCAGTACTTC	CSARLPGEETQYF
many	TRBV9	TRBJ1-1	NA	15	TGTGCCAGCAGCGAGGTCCCCCAAGGGTCTGGGGAAGCTTTCTTT	CASSEVPQGSGEAFF
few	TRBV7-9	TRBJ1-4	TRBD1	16	TGTGCCAGCAGCATGGGACAGGGGGTGCAAAGTGAAAAACTGTTTTTT	CASSMGQGVQSEKLFF
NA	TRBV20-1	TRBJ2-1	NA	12	TGCAGTGCTAGAGGGAAGTACAATGAGCAGTTCTTC	CSARGKYNEQFF
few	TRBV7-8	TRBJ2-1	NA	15	TGTGCCAGCAGCTTAGAAGGTGCCCCATACAATGAGCAGTTCTTC	CASSLEGAPYNEQFF
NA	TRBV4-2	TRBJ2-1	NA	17	TGTGCCAGCAGCCATCCCGACAGATTGTACGTATTAAATGAGCAGTTCTTC	CASSHPDRLYVLNEQFF
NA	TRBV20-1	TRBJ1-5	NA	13	TGCAGTGCTAGGACAGCAAGCAATCAGCCCCAGCATTTT	CSARTASNQPQHF
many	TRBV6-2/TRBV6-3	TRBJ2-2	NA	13	TGTGCCAGCAGTTGGGGGGCGTTCGGGGAGCTGTTTTTT	CASSWGAFGELFF
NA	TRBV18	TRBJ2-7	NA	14	TGTGCCAGCTCACCCGTAGAGAGCTCCTACGAGCAGTACTTC	CASSPVESSYEQYF
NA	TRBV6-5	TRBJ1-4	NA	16	TGTGCCAGCAGTTACTCGAAAAGTTCTACTAATGAAAAACTGTTTTTT	CASSYSKSSTNEKLFF
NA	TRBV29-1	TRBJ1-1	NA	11	TGCAGCGTTGATCCTAACACTGAAGCTTTCTTT	CSVDPNTEAFF
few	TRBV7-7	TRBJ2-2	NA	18	TGTGCTAGCAGCTTAGCGCCAGGAGGGGTTCCGAACACCGGGGAGCTGTTTTTT	CASSLAPGGVPNTGELFF
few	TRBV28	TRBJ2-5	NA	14	TGTGCCAGCAGTGGGATAGTACGCGTTAAGACCCAGTACTTC	CASSGIVRVKTQYF
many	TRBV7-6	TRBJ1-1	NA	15	TGTGCCAGCAGCTTAGATCAAATCCCGAACACTGAAGCTTTCTTT	CASSLDQIPNTEAFF
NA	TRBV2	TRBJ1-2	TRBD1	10	TGTGCCAGCCAGGGGGGCGGCTACACCTTC	CASQGGGYTF
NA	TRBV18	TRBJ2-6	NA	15	TGTGCCAGCTCTCCAGGGAGTCATGGGGCCAACGTCCTGACTTTC	CASSPGSHGANVLTF
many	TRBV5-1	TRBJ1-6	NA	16	TGCGCCAGCAGCTTGAGCGACAGCTCCTATAATTCACCCCTCCACTTT	CASSLSDSSYNSPLHF
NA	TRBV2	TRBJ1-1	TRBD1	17	TGTGCCAGCAGTGAAAGGCTGGGACAGGGGGCGAACACTGAAGCTTTCTTT	CASSERLGQGANTEAFF
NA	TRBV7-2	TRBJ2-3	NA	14	TGTGCCAGCAGCTTATTCCAGGGCACAGATACGCAGTATTTT	CASSLFQGTDTQYF
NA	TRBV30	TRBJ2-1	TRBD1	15	TGTGCCTGGAGTGTCGGACAGGCTGCAATTAATGAGCAGTTCTTC	CAWSVGQAAINEQFF
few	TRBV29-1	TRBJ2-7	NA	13	TGCAGCGTTGGGGACGACAGACACTACGAGCAGTACTTC	CSVGDDRHYEQYF
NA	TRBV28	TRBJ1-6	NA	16	TGTGCCAGCAGTCCCCGCGCAGGGCCAGTAGGTTCACCCCTCCACTTT	CASSPRAGPVGSPLHF
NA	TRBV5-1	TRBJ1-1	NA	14	TGCGCCAGCAAGGATGGGACCTTGAACACTGAAGCTTTCTTT	CASKDGTLNTEAFF
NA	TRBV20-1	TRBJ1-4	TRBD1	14	TGCAGTGCTAGAGGGGGACAGGGTTATGAAAAACTGTTTTTT	CSARGGQGYEKLFF
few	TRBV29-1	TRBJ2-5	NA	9	TGCAGCGTTGAAGAGAGCCAGTACTTC	CSVEESQYF
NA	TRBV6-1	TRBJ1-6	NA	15	TGTGCCAGCAGTCCTCCCACCAGTAATAATTCACCCCTCCACTTT	CASSPPTSNNSPLHF
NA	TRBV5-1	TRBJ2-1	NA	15	TGCGCCAGCAGCTTGACGGGGAGCTCCTACAATGAGCAGTTCTTC	CASSLTGSSYNEQFF